This TCR beta chain originates from a study of T cells in Graves' hyperthyroidism and ophthalmopathy. This clonotype was observed many times. This CDR3 has 15 residues. The germline V and J ends were trimmed by 5 bases and 0 bases, with 11 bases remaining between them. CDR1 and CDR2 from the germline V gene are SEHNR and FQNEAQ (reference sequence). Amplified regions were TCR beta CDR3 sequences from RNA transcripts. HTBI primers drove first-round RT-PCR of the TCR CDR3. Each CDR3 protein is one row after TCRdb ran MiXCR on the multiplex PCR reads. Of about 600,000 distinct CDR3 sequences in the sample, 14% were seen once. The cohort's ophthalmopathy patients, a group with duration under 3 months, had a Clinical Activity Score of at least 3 and a NOSPECS grade of at least 4. The study based diagnoses on clinical symptoms, serum thyroxine and TRAb, thyroid ultrasound and orbital computed tomography. Around 10 ml fresh peripheral blood yielded the PBMCs.

The source of this sequence is a woman aged 18-29 years with Graves' ophthalmopathy. This sequence joins TRBV7-9 and TRBJ2-1; D is unresolved. Specimen: blood. CDR3 in DNA: TGTGCCAGCAGCCTCCGAACGAGCTCCTACAATGAGCAGTTCTTC. Amino acid sequence: CASSLRTSSYNEQFF.